The sequence of this T cell receptor (beta chain) was determined in a study of cytomegalovirus exposure and HLA in healthy donors. Findings of the study overall: The study flagged about 160 TCR beta chains as cytomegalovirus-associated. Analyses of presence/absence relied on an assumption of roughly uniform sequencing depth across donors. Through in vitro validation, three CMV-associated chains were shown to be specific for CMV antigens.

Points on this clone: Its antigen is not identified.

PCR employed 60 Vbeta and 13 Jbeta primers. TCRdb's table, derived via immunoSEQ multiplex PCR, lists solely in-frame clones and lacks some. The sample lists about 160,000 clones; about three quarters were seen once. The CDR3 extends over 13 amino acids. Germline V gene data show CDR1 as LNHDA and CDR2 as SQIVND (reference sequence). V was pared by 6 bases and J by 0 bases, with 8 bases between. There were likely unrecorded immune exposures, though donors were nominally healthy when sampled. Sequencing was performed on PBMCs. The sequence was collected from a female donor in good health and CMV-seronegative. V gene TRBV19 combines with J gene TRBJ2-5; D is unresolved. CDR3 protein: CASRVADQETQYF. In DNA, the CDR3 is TGTGCCAGTAGGGTGGCGGACCAAGAGACCCAGTACTTC.